Below, 13 T cell receptor beta chains from the same sample are listed, as sequenced in a study of shared clonotypes between healthy human individuals. Libraries were prepared by immunoSEQ multiplex PCR; TCRdb keeps only in-frame clonotypes and omits some of them. Found here are 650,000 to 750,000 clones, about three quarters of them singletons; the top ten hold 1.8%. The specimen was memory CD4+ T cells sorted from blood. As for subset: CD45RA-negative fraction. These receptor sequences come from a woman aged 30 to 39 in good health.

This chain connects TRBV7-9 to TRBJ2-5, with TRBD2 matching over 7 bases. The J call may be incorrect, as the DNA end agrees better with TRBJ2-7. The CDR3 is made up of 14 amino acids. CDR1 and CDR2 from the germline V gene are SEHNR and FQNEAQ (reference sequence). The CDR3 coding sequence is TGTGCCAGCAGCGACCTAGCGGCTAACTACGAGCAGTACTTC. Protein product: CASSDLAANYEQYF.

The chain links TRBV18 to TRBJ1-1, with unresolved D. This CDR3 spans 15 amino acids. Trimming pared 1 base from V and 0 bases from J, leaving 9 bases between. Germline loops: CDR1 KGHSH, CDR2 LQKENI. The CDR3 nucleotides read TGTGCCAGCTCACCACAGGAAGGGATGAACACTGAAGCTTTCTTT. Amino acids: CASSPQEGMNTEAFF.

This rearrangement joins TRBV2 to TRBJ1-2, with 8 bases lining up with TRBD1. J gave up 6 bases and V 6 bases, and 6 bases lay outside the gene matches. CDR1 and CDR2 from the germline V gene are SNHLY and FYNNEI. The CDR3 is 13 residues long. CDR3 coding DNA: TGTGCCAGCAGATTTGACAGGGGTCATGGCTACACCTTC. Encoded protein: CASRFDRGHGYTF.

The CDR3 region is CASSLGLLYEQYF. The CDR3 DNA is TGTGCCAGCAGCTTAGGACTACTCTACGAGCAGTACTTC. The V call is TRBV7-2, the J call TRBJ2-7, with a weak D call TRBD2 (5 bases). The ends were cut back, 1 base at V and 3 bases at J, with 7 bases in the middle. The V gene's germline CDR1 is SGHTA and CDR2 FQGNSA. CDR3 length: 13 amino acids.

About this clone itself: Different DNA sequences within this sample yield the same CDR3. The chain carries TRBV5-1 and TRBJ1-4, with D unclear. The CDR3 has 14 amino acids. V lost 2 bases to trimming and J lost 5 bases, with 10 bases between them. CDR1 and CDR2 (germline): SGHRS, YFSETQ. The chain's CDR3 is CASSFTEANEKLFF. CDR3 sequence (DNA): TGCGCCAGCAGCTTCACAGAAGCAAATGAAAAACTGTTTTTT. The full variable domain, in which reference TRBV5-1 and TRBJ1-4 provide the parts outside the CDR3, is KAGVTQTPRYLIKTRGQQVTLSCSPISGHRSVSWYQQTPGQGLQFLFEYFSETQRNKGNFPGRFSGRQFSNSRSEMNVSTLELGDSALYLCASSFTEANEKLFFGSGTQLSVL.

The V call is TRBV19, the J call TRBJ1-1, with a weak D call TRBD1 (5 bases). V lost 3 bases, J lost 6 bases, and 20 bases lay in between. Germline CDR1 reads LNHDA; CDR2 reads SQIVND (reference sequence). The CDR3 runs 16 residues. The CDR3 region has the DNA TGTGCCAGTAGTATGGGCTGGCAGGGAGCTGGGTCTGAAGCTTTCTTT. Protein product: CASSMGWQGAGSEAFF.

The chain uses TRBV5-1 and TRBJ2-3; 8 bases are shared with TRBD2. Germline CDR1 SGHRS, CDR2 YFSETQ. The CDR3 is 15 residues long. The trim removed 3 bases at V and 0 bases at J, leaving 3 bases unmatched. CDR3 sequence (DNA): TGCGCCAGCAGCTCAGCTAGCGGGAGCACAGATACGCAGTATTTT. Translation: CASSSASGSTDTQYF.

There are a few counts of this clone. This chain connects TRBV6-6 to TRBJ1-1, with 9 bases that match TRBD1. The CDR3 extends over 15 amino acids. Trimming took 5 bases from V and 4 from J; bases not matched to a gene: 8. Germline V gene sequence: CDR1 MNHNY, CDR2 SVGAGI (reference sequence). CDR3 amino acids: CASSGTGTPGTEAFF. The DNA for the CDR3 is TGTGCCAGCAGTGGGACAGGGACTCCGGGCACTGAAGCTTTCTTT.

The J gene is TRBJ1-1, the V gene TRBV6-1; D is undetermined. V was cut by 6 bases and J by 1 base, with 9 bases left in between. The CDR3 has 13 residues. Germline loops: CDR1 MNHNS, CDR2 SASEGT. The CDR3 is CASRLSENTEAFF. In DNA, the CDR3 is TGTGCCAGCAGGCTTTCAGAGAACACTGAAGCTTTCTTT.

The rearrangement links TRBV7-8 to TRBJ1-1; TRBD1 is a possible D gene (5 bases). Looked up from germline, CDR1 is SGHVS and CDR2 is FQNEAQ. The CDR3 runs to 15 residues. V was shortened by 5 bases and J by 1 base, with 14 bases between the two germline ends. The DNA of the CDR3 is TGTGCCAGCAGCCAACAGGTTCGAGGGAACACTGAAGCTTTCTTT. Translation: CASSQQVRGNTEAFF.

The chain recombines TRBV10-3 with TRBJ2-7; D possibly corresponds to TRBD1 (5 bases). Germline values: CDR1 ENHRY, CDR2 SYGVKD. The V end lost 6 bases, the J end lost 3 bases, and 18 bases lay between the germline ends. This CDR3 is built from 15 residues. The CDR3 loop reads CAISETAMMNYEQYF. The CDR3 DNA is TGTGCCATCAGCGAGACAGCTATGATGAACTACGAGCAGTACTTC.

This sequence joins TRBV15 and TRBJ2-6; a possible D gene is TRBD1 (5 bases). The CDR3 runs to 17 residues. Looked up from germline, CDR1 is LNHNV and CDR2 is YYDKDF (reference sequence). V dropped 0 bases and J dropped 0 bases, with 9 bases sitting between them. In DNA form, the CDR3 reads TGTGCCACCAGCAGAGATGGACAACTCTCTGGGGCCAACGTCCTGACTTTC. The encoded protein is CATSRDGQLSGANVLTF.

The chain links TRBV27 to TRBJ2-3, with 8 bases lining up with TRBD2. The length of the CDR3 is 13 residues. The trim removed 8 bases at V and 7 bases at J, leaving 8 bases unmatched. CDR1 MNHEY and CDR2 SMNVEV come from the germline V gene (reference sequence). CDR3 sequence: CASRGGLANTQYF. The CDR3 nucleotides read TGTGCCAGCCGGGGGGGACTGGCAAATACGCAGTATTTT.